This TCR beta chain was captured by sequencing in a study of CD4 T cells in relation to SARS-CoV-2 and coronaviruses. For the study at large: Convalescent patients were roughly 8 males and 4 females; two were Hispanic. The restricting HLA molecule for shared crossreactive spike epitopes was mapped.

On this clone: Its cognate antigen is unknown.

This table comes from immunoSEQ multiplex PCR, and its TCRdb copy is limited to in-frame clones, with some not included. The sample lists about 36,000 clones, roughly four fifths seen once, with approximately 7% in the top ten. Input material: naive CD4+ T cells from PBMCs, cultured in vitro. The subset: naive CD4+ T cells isolated by negative enrichment. The TCR sequence derives from an adult with COVID-19.

CDR3 in amino acids: CASRQGADTQYF. The CDR3 DNA is TGCGCCAGCAGACAGGGGGCAGATACGCAGTATTTT. The chain combines TRBV5-1 with TRBJ2-3, with 8 bases aligning to TRBD1. The length of the CDR3 is 12 residues. Germline-derived CDR1 and CDR2 are SGHRS and YFSETQ. V shed 5 bases and J 4 bases; nucleotides not matched to a gene: 0.